Here is one TCR beta chain with its context. The CDR3 sequence is 13 residues long. J lost 3 bases, V lost 6 bases, and 2 bases had no gene match. Germline V gene lookup returns CDR1 ENHRY and CDR2 SYGVKD. Naive CD8 cells comprised CD45RO-negative, CCR7-positively selected cells, excluding terminally differentiated effector memory CD45RA+ cells. This entry belongs to a study of shared clonotypes between healthy human individuals. On the study more broadly: The composition of the donors was a couple of women and three men aged 18 to 49.

Sequencing used immunoSEQ multiplex PCR; TCRdb keeps in-frame clones, though not all of them. The sample consists of roughly 600,000 clones, 98% of them appearing once. The receptor's source is a man aged 25 to 45 in good health. The rearrangement joins TRBV10-3 to TRBJ1-5, with 7 bases fitting TRBD1. What was sequenced was naive CD8+ T cells sorted from blood. This chain's CDR3 is CAIRGTDNQPQHF. In DNA, the CDR3 is TGTGCCATCAGGGGGACAGACAATCAGCCCCAGCATTTT.